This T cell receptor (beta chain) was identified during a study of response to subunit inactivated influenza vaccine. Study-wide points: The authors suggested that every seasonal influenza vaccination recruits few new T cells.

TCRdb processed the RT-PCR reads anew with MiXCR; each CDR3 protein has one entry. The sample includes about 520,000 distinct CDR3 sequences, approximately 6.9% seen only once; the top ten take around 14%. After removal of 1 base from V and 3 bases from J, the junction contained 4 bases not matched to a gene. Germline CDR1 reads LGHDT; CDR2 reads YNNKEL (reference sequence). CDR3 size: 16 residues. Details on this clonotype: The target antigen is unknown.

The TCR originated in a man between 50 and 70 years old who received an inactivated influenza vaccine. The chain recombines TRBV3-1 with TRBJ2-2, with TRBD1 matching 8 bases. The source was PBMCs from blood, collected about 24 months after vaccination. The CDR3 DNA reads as TGTGCCAGCAGCCAAGTTGGGACAGGTTACACCGGGGAGCTGTTTTTT. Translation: CASSQVGTGYTGELFF.